The present T cell receptor beta chain was sequenced within a study of cytomegalovirus exposure and HLA in healthy donors. General study results and limits: HLA restriction was apparent for most CMV-associated TCR beta chains in a later analysis.

PCR employed 60 Vbeta and 13 Jbeta primers. Some clones are missing from TCRdb's copy, which holds only in-frame ones; the method was immunoSEQ multiplex PCR. The sample includes about 270,000 clones, roughly 89% of them seen just once. This clone showed up just once. Its antigen is not identified. Germline V gene lookup returns CDR1 SGHAT and CDR2 FQNNGV. Trimming took 5 bases from V and 2 from J, leaving 16 bases between them. The CDR3 spans 15 residues. This TCR was recovered from a man between 35 and 55 years old in good health and CMV-seropositive. V is TRBV11-2 and J is TRBJ2-7, with D possibly being TRBD1 (6 bases). The source material was PBMCs. CDR3 bases: TGTGCCAGCAGCCAGAGATGGACAGCTACCTACGAGCAGTACTTC. Protein product: CASSQRWTATYEQYF.